This T cell receptor (beta chain) emerged from a study of blood T cells in healthy people across ages. Whole-study results and caveats: The fall in TCR beta diversity per million T cells was roughly linear with age. Not knowing donor CMV status may have confounded expanded clonotype changes.

V was shortened by 2 bases and J by 8 bases, with 15 bases between the two germline ends. The CDR3 length is 13 residues. Per germline, CDR1 DFQATT and CDR2 SNEGSKA (reference sequence). This clonotype was seen more than once but under ten times. Its antigen is still unknown. Primed by a sample-barcoded 5' primer and a J-beta primer mix, a second PCR proceeded for roughly 6 to 12 cycles. TCRdb reprocessed the 5' RACE reads via MiXCR and lists one record per CDR3 protein. The table records some 800,000 distinct CDR3 sequences, more than 20% of them present only once. The same sample was also studied in work on T cells of mothers and their children. In that study: The TCR beta CDR3 read count exceeded 9 million for each mother and was several million for each child. It was found that thymic selection shapes TCR recombination output similarly in related and unrelated pairs.

The receptor comes from a boy between 10 and 17 years old in good health. Sequenced material: blood. The chain carries TRBV20-1 and TRBJ1-1, with no clear D. The CDR3 loop is CSARTLGDYEAFF. CDR3 coding DNA: TGCAGTGCTAGAACCCTGGGAGACTACGAAGCTTTCTTT.